Below, one T cell receptor (beta chain) is given with its context. This specimen belongs to a study of PD-L1 blockade in urothelial cancer. Across the whole study: Atezolizumab therapy began for patients around 2014, dosed at 1,200 mg intravenously every 3 weeks. Blood analysis took place 3 weeks (second dose) and 6 weeks after treatment start. Blood gave a median 141,255 T cells.

The germline V gene encodes CDR1 SGHDN and CDR2 FVKESK. Trimming took 1 base from V and 0 from J, leaving 9 bases between them. This CDR3 has 15 residues. Every PCR got spiked synthetic TCR analog templates. Repertoires were generated with immunoSEQ multiplex PCR, while TCRdb's copy carries only in-frame clones and drops some. The table shows tens of thousands of clones, with roughly four fifths occurring only once. Sample: PBMCs, taken around atezolizumab (anti-PD-L1) treatment. The gene calls are TRBV14 and TRBJ1-1, with D uncertain. The TCR was taken from an older man with urothelial cancer. In DNA, the CDR3 is TGTGCCAGCAGCCAAGCCCTGGCAGTGAACACTGAAGCTTTCTTT. This encodes CASSQALAVNTEAFF. The full variable domain, with the rest looked up from reference TRBV14 and TRBJ1-1, is EAGVTQFPSHSVIEKGQTVTLRCDPISGHDNLYWYRRVMGKEIKFLLHFVKESKQDESGMPNNRFLAERTGGTYSTLKVQPAELEDSGVYFCASSQALAVNTEAFFGQGTRLTVV.